Below, 3 T cell receptor beta chains from the same sample are listed, as sequenced in a study of cytomegalovirus exposure and HLA in healthy donors. PCR was performed using 60 Vbeta and 13 Jbeta primers. Sequenced by immunoSEQ multiplex PCR; TCRdb stores in-frame clones only, minus some. The table has 120,000 to 150,000 clones, around 76% seen once; the top ten hold roughly 2.8%. Sequencing was performed on PBMCs. All receptors come from a male donor in good health and CMV-seronegative.

This clone was detected only once. The chain recombines TRBV27 with TRBJ2-5; 7 bases align to TRBD1. With the DNA end fitting TRBJ2-7 better, the J assignment may be wrong. This CDR3 comprises 15 residues. Per germline, CDR1 MNHEY and CDR2 SMNVEV (reference sequence). The DNA of the CDR3 is TGTGCCAGCAGTTTCGGACAGGATCCAGTCTACGAGCAGTACTTC. As protein: CASSFGQDPVYEQYF.

V and J are TRBV4-1 and TRBJ1-5; D perhaps matches TRBD1 (5 bases). The V and J ends lost 2 bases and 5 bases respectively, with 13 bases between them. The V gene's germline CDR1 is MGHRA and CDR2 YSYEKL. There are 15 residues in the CDR3. The CDR3 DNA reads as TGCGCCAGCAGCCAAACTGGGGCAGTTTATCAGCCCCAGCATTTT. Protein sequence: CASSQTGAVYQPQHF.

The sample holds one count of this clone. At one boundary the junction diverges from the germline segment, which might be a read error. The V call is TRBV4-1, the J call TRBJ2-1; 9 bases align to TRBD2. Per germline, CDR1 MGHRA and CDR2 YSYEKL. This CDR3 has 15 amino acids. Written as DNA, the CDR3 is TGCACCAGCAGCCAGGCCCGGACTAGCGACAATGAGCAGTTCTTC. Protein: CTSSQARTSDNEQFF.